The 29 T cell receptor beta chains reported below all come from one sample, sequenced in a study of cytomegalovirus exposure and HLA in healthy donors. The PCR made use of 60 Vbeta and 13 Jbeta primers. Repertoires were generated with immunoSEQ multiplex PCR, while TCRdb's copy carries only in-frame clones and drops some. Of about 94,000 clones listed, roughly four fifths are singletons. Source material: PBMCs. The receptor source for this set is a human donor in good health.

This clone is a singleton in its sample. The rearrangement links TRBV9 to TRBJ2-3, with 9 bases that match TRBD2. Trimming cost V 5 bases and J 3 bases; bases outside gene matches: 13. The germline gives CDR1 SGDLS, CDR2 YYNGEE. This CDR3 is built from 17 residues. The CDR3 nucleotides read TGTGCCAGCAGTCCTCCAGGCGCTAGCGGGGTTACAGATACGCAGTATTTT. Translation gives CASSPPGASGVTDTQYF.

The CDR3 bases are TGTGCCAGCAGCTCGGACAGGGGTGTGAGTTCACCCCTCCACTTT. Encoded protein: CASSSDRGVSSPLHF. The chain couples TRBV5-4 to TRBJ1-6; 9 bases agree with TRBD1. Germline loops: CDR1 SGHNT, CDR2 YYREEE (reference sequence). J was trimmed by 9 bases and V by 3 bases; bases with no gene match: 7. This CDR3 region has 15 residues.

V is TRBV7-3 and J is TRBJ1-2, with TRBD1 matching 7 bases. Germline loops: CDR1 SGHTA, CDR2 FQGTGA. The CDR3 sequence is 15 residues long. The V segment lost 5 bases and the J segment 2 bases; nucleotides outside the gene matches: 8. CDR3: CASSRVPTGNYGYTF. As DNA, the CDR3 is TGTGCCAGCAGCCGGGTCCCGACAGGGAACTATGGCTACACCTTC.

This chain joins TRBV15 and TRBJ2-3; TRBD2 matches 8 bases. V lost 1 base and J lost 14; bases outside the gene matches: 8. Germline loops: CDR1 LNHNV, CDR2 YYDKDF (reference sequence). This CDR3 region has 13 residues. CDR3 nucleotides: TGTGCCACCAGCAGAGTCCCGGGGGGGGCCTTGTATTTT. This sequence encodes CATSRVPGGALYF. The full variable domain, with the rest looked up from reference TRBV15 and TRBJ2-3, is DAMVIQNPRYQVTQFGKPVTLSCSQTLNHNVMYWYQQKSSQAPKLLFHYYDKDFNNEADTPDNFQSRRPNTSFCFLDIRSPGLGDTAMYLCATSRVPGGALYFGPGTRLTVL.

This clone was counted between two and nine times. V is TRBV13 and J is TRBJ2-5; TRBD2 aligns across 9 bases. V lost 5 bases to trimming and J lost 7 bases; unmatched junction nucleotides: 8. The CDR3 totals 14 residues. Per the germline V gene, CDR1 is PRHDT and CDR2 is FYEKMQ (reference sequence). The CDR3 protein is CASSAGLAGRTQYF. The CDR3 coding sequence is TGTGCCAGCAGCGCGGGACTAGCAGGAAGGACCCAGTACTTC.

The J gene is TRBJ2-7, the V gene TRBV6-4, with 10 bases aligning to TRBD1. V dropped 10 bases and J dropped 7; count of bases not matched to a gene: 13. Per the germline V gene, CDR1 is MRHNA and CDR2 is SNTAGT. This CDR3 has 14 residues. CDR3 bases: TGTGCCACGTTCCGGGACAGGGGTAATTATGAGCAGTACTTC. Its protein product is CATFRDRGNYEQYF.

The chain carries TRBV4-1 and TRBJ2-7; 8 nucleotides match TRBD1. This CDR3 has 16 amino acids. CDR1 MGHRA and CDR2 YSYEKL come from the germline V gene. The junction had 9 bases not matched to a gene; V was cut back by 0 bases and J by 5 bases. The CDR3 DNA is TGCGCCAGCAGCCAAGATCCCAGGGGGCGCATAGACGAGCAGTACTTC. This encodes CASSQDPRGRIDEQYF.

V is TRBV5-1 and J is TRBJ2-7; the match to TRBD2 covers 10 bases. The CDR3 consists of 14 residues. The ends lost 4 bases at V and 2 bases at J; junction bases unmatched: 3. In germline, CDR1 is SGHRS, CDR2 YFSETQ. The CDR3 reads CASSLAGDAYEQYF. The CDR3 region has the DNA TGCGCCAGCAGCCTAGCGGGAGACGCCTACGAGCAGTACTTC.

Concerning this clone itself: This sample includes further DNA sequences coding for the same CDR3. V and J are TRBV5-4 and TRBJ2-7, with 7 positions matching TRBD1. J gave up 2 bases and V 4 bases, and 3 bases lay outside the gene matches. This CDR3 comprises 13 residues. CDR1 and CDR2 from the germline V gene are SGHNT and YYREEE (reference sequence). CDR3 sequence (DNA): TGTGCCAGCAGCCTGACAGGGACCTACGAGCAGTACTTC. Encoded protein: CASSLTGTYEQYF. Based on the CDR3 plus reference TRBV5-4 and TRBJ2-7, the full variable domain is ETGVTQSPTHLIKTRGQQVTLRCSSQSGHNTVSWYQQALGQGPQFIFQYYREEENGRGNFPPRFSGLQFPNYSSELNVNALELDDSALYLCASSLTGTYEQYFGPGTRLTVT.

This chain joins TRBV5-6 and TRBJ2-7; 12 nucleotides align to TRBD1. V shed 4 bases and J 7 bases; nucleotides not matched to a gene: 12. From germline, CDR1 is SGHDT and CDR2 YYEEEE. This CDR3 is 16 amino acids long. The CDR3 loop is CASSILPGQGAFEQYF. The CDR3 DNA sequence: TGTGCCAGCAGCATACTTCCGGGACAGGGGGCGTTTGAGCAGTACTTC.

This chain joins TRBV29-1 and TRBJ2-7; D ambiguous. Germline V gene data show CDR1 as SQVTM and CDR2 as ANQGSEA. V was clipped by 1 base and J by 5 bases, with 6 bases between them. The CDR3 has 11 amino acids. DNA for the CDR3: TGCAGCGTTGAAGTCGCGAACGAGCAGTACTTC. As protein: CSVEVANEQYF.

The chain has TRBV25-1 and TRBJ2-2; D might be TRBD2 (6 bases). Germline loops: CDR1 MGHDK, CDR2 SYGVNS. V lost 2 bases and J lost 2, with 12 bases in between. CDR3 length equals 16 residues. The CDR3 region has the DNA TGTGCCAGCAGTGAACCGTGGGACTCCAACACCGGGGAGCTGTTTTTT. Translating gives CASSEPWDSNTGELFF. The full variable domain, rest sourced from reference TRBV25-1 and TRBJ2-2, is EADIYQTPRYLVIGTGKKITLECSQTMGHDKMYWYQQDPGMELHLIHYSYGVNSTEKGDLSSESTVSRIRTEHFPLTLESARPSHTSQYLCASSEPWDSNTGELFFGEGSRLTVL.

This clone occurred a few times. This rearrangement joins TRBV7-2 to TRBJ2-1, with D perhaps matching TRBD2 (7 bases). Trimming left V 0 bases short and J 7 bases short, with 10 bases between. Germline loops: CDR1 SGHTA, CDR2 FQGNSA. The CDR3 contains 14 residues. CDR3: CASSLAGGPNEQFF. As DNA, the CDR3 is TGTGCCAGCAGCTTAGCGGGGGGGCCGAATGAGCAGTTCTTC.

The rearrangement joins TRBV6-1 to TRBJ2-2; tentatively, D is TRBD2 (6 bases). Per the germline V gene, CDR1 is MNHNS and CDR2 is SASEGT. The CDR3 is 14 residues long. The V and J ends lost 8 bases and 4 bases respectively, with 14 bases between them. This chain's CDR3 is CASETGGVTGELFF. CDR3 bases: TGTGCCAGCGAGACGGGCGGGGTCACCGGGGAGCTGTTTTTT.

As DNA, the CDR3 is TGTGCCAGCAGCTCCCAGCGGGTATCCTACGAGCAGTACTTC. The encoded protein is CASSSQRVSYEQYF. The chain recombines TRBV7-2 with TRBJ2-7, with a possible D match to TRBD2 (6 bases). Per germline, CDR1 SGHTA and CDR2 FQGNSA. The CDR3 spans 14 residues. Between the trimmed V and J ends, which lost 4 bases and 1 base, there was a span of 11 bases. The full variable domain, in which reference TRBV7-2 and TRBJ2-7 provide the parts outside the CDR3, is GAGVSQSPSNKVTEKGKDVELRCDPISGHTALYWYRQSLGQGLEFLIYFQGNSAPDKSGLPSDRFSAERTGGSVSTLTIQRTQQEDSAVYLCASSSQRVSYEQYFGPGTRLTVT.

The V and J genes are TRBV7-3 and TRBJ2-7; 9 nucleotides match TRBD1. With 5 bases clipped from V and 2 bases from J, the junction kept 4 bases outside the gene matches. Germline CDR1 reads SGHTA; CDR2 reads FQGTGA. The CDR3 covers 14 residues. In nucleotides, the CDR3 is TGTGCCAGCAGCCCTGGGACAGGGCCCTACGAGCAGTACTTC. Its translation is CASSPGTGPYEQYF.

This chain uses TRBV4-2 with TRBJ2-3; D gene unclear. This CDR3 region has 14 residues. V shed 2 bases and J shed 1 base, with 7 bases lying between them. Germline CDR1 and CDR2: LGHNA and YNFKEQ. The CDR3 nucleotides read TGTGCCAGCAGCCAATTTGTAGGCACAGATACGCAGTATTTT. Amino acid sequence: CASSQFVGTDTQYF.

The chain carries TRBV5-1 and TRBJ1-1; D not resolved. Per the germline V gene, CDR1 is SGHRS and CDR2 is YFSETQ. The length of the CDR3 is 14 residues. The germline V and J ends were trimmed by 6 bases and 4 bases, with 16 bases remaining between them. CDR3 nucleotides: TGCGCCAGCATTCGGTCAGTGGGGAGCACTGAAGCTTTCTTT. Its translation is CASIRSVGSTEAFF.

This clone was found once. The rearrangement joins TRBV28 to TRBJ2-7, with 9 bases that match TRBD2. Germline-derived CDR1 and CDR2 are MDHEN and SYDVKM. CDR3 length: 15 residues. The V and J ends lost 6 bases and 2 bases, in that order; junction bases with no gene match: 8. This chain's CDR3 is CASRKGLAGAYEQYF. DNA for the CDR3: TGTGCCAGCAGAAAAGGGTTAGCGGGAGCCTACGAGCAGTACTTC.

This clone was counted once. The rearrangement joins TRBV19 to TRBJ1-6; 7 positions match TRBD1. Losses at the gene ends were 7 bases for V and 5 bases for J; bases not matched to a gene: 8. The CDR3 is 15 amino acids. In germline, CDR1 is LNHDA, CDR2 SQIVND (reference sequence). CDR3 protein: CASTLGGQDNSPLHF. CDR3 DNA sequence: TGTGCCAGTACCTTGGGCGGACAGGATAATTCACCCCTCCACTTT.

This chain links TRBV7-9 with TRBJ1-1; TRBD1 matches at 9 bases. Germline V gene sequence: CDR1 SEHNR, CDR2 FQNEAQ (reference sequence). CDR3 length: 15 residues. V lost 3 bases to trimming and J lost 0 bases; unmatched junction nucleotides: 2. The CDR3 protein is CASSLGQGMNTEAFF. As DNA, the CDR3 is TGTGCCAGCAGCTTGGGACAGGGAATGAACACTGAAGCTTTCTTT.

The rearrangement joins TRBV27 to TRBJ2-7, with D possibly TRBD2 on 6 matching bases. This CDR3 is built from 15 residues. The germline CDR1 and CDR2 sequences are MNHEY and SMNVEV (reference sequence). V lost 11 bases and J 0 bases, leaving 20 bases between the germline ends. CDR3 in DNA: TGTGCCTCCTCCCGGGGCGGGACCGGCTCCTACGAGCAGTACTTC. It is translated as CASSRGGTGSYEQYF.

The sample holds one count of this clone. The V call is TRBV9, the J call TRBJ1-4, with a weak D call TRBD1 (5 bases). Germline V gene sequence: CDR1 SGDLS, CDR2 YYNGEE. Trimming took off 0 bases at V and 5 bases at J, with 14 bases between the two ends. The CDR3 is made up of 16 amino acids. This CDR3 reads CASSVVPDGGNEKLFF. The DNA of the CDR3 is TGTGCCAGCAGCGTAGTACCCGACGGGGGGAATGAAAAACTGTTTTTT. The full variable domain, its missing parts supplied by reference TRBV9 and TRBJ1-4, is DSGVTQTPKHLITATGQRVTLRCSPRSGDLSVYWYQQSLDQGLQFLIQYYNGEERAKGNILERFSAQQFPDLHSELNLSSLELGDSALYFCASSVVPDGGNEKLFFGSGTQLSVL.

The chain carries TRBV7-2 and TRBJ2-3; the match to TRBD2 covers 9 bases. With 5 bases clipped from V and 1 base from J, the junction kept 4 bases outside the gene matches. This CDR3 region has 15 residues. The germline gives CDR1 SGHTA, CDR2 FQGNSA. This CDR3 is CASSTRTSGTDTQYF. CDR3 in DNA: TGTGCCAGCAGCACCAGGACTAGCGGCACAGATACGCAGTATTTT.

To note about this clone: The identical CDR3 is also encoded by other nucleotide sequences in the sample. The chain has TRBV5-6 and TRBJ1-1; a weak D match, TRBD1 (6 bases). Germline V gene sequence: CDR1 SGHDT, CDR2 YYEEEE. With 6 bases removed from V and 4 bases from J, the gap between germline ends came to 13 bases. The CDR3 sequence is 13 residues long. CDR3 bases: TGTGCCAGCAACCGGCAGGGGACCACTGAAGCTTTCTTT. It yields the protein CASNRQGTTEAFF.

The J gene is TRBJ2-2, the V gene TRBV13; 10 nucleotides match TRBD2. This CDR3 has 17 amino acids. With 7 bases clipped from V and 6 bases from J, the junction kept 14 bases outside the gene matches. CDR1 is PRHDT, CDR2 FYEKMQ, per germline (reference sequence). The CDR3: CASTLPPLAGVPGELFF. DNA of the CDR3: TGTGCCAGCACCCTACCTCCCCTAGCGGGAGTCCCCGGGGAGCTGTTTTTT.

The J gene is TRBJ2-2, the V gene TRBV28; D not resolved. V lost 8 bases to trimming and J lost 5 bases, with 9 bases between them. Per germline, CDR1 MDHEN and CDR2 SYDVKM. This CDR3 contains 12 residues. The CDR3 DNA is TGTGCCAGCCTTAGTCTTACCGGGGAGCTGTTTTTT. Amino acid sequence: CASLSLTGELFF.

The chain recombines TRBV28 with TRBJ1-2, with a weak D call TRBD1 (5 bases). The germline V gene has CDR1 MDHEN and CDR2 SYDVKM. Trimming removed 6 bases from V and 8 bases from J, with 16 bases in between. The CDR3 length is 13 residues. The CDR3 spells CASRRGTGEGYTF. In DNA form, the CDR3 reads TGTGCCAGCAGAAGAGGGACGGGGGAGGGCTACACCTTC.

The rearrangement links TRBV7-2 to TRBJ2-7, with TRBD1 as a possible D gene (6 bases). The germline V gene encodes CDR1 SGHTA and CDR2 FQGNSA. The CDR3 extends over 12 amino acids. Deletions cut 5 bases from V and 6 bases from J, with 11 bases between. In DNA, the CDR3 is TGTGCCAGCAGCCACAGGGTACCCGAGCAGTACTTC. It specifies CASSHRVPEQYF.